This is a list of T cell receptor beta chains from one sample in a study of T-cell reconstitution after alpha-beta-depleted transplantation in children. MiXCR, applied by TCRdb to the PCR reads, yields one record per CDR3 protein. The data contain 220,000 or so distinct CDR3 sequences, roughly 8% of them singletons. Sequencing was performed on PBMCs, mostly from graft donor cells, taken 180 days after TCRalphabeta/CD19-depleted stem cell transplant. The source is a male patient younger than 18 who had a stem cell transplant for acute lymphoblastic leukemia, so the T cells may come from the graft donor. The CDR3 runs from the conserved cysteine through the conserved F or W. The D gene is left open where the match is weak. Only part of the rows carry a size: once, few, many, or a class if the clone is expanded.

D: .; size: many; V: TRBV20-1; J: TRBJ2-1; DNA: TGCAGTGTTGAACCGTCCACCTCCTACAATGAGCAGTTCTTC; CDR3: CSVEPSTSYNEQFF
D: .; size: many; V: TRBV7-6; J: TRBJ1-5; DNA: TGTGCCAGCAGCTTAGCGCCGGGGTCTGGAGGTCAGCCCCAGCATTTT; CDR3: CASSLAPGSGGQPQHF
D: TRBD2; size: many; V: TRBV12-3/TRBV12-4; J: TRBJ2-3; DNA: TGTGCCAGCAGTCCCTCTAGACTAGCGGGAGGGGCAGATACGCAGTATTTT; CDR3: CASSPSRLAGGADTQYF
D: .; size: many; V: TRBV2; J: TRBJ2-7; DNA: TGTGCCAGCAGTGAACTCGGGGACGCCTTCTACGAGCAGTACTTC; CDR3: CASSELGDAFYEQYF
D: TRBD2; size: many; V: TRBV4-3; J: TRBJ2-2; DNA: TGCGCCAGCAGCCACTCCCCCCTAGCGGGCGTGAACACCGGGGAGCTGTTTTTT; CDR3: CASSHSPLAGVNTGELFF
D: .; size: many; V: TRBV4-2; J: TRBJ1-1; DNA: TGTGCCAGCAGCCCCCTTATTGGTAGGAACACTGAAGCTTTCTTT; CDR3: CASSPLIGRNTEAFF
D: .; size: many; V: TRBV6-2/TRBV6-3; J: TRBJ2-5; DNA: TGTGCCAGCAGTTACTCATTTCTAGCGAAGACCCAGTACTTC; CDR3: CASSYSFLAKTQYF
D: .; size: many; V: TRBV11-2; J: TRBJ1-2; DNA: TGTGCCAGCAGCTTATGGGGGTCGGAGGGCTACACCTTC; CDR3: CASSLWGSEGYTF
D: .; size: .; V: TRBV28; J: TRBJ2-7; DNA: TGTGCCAGCAGACTAGAGGGGGGCAAGGGTTACGAGCAGTACTTC; CDR3: CASRLEGGKGYEQYF
D: .; size: many; V: TRBV5-1; J: TRBJ2-1; DNA: TGCGCCAGCAACGACCTTAATGAGCAGTTCTTC; CDR3: CASNDLNEQFF
D: TRBD1; size: many; V: TRBV28; J: TRBJ2-7; DNA: TGTGCCAGCAGTCCCGGGACAGGGCCCTACGAGCAGTACTTC; CDR3: CASSPGTGPYEQYF
D: .; size: many; V: TRBV14; J: TRBJ2-6; DNA: TGTGCCAGCAGCCAAGCTCCGGAGTCCTTTTCTGGGGCCAACGTCCTGACTTTC; CDR3: CASSQAPESFSGANVLTF
D: TRBD1; size: many; V: TRBV12-3/TRBV12-4; J: TRBJ1-2; DNA: TGTGCCACTTCGGACAGGGCAGATAACTATGGCTACACCTTC; CDR3: CATSDRADNYGYTF
D: TRBD1; size: many; V: TRBV7-9; J: TRBJ1-1; DNA: TGTGCCAGCAGCTTAGCGACAGGGGGCTCTAGAACTGAAGCTTTCTTT; CDR3: CASSLATGGSRTEAFF
D: .; size: many; V: TRBV28; J: TRBJ2-3; DNA: TGTGCCAGCAGCTTACCGGGACCTAGCACAGATACGCAGTATTTT; CDR3: CASSLPGPSTDTQYF
D: .; size: many; V: TRBV5-1; J: TRBJ2-5; DNA: TGCGCCAGCAGCTCCCTTGGGACACGAAAAGAGACCCAGTACTTC; CDR3: CASSSLGTRKETQYF
D: .; size: .; V: TRBV11-1; J: TRBJ2-2; DNA: TGTGCCAGCAGCTCCCGACTAGGTGGAACCGTGGAGCTGTTTTTT; CDR3: CASSSRLGGTVELFF
D: .; size: few; V: TRBV18; J: TRBJ2-6; DNA: TGTGCCAGCTCACTTTTTTACGGGAAATCTGGGGCCAACGTCCTGACTTTC; CDR3: CASSLFYGKSGANVLTF
D: .; size: few; V: TRBV4-2; J: TRBJ1-6; DNA: TGTGCCAGCAGCCAACCCGCCGCCGGGGGCTCCAATTCACCCCTCCACTTT; CDR3: CASSQPAAGGSNSPLHF
D: TRBD2; size: many; V: TRBV13; J: TRBJ2-5; DNA: TGTGCCAGCAGCTACCCGGGACTAGCCGAAGAGACCCAGTACTTC; CDR3: CASSYPGLAEETQYF
D: TRBD2; size: many; V: TRBV7-8; J: TRBJ2-2; DNA: TGTGCCAGCAGCTTAGGGCGCGGGAGCGGAGGGGAGTTTAGGCTGTTTTTT; CDR3: CASSLGRGSGGEFRLFF
D: .; size: many; V: TRBV5-1; J: TRBJ1-2; DNA: TGCGCCAGCAGCTTGGACCGGGGCTACACCTTC; CDR3: CASSLDRGYTF
D: .; size: many; V: TRBV4-3; J: TRBJ2-5; DNA: TGCGCCAGCAGCCAAGGGACTTCTGGGGAGACCCAGTACTTC; CDR3: CASSQGTSGETQYF
D: .; size: many; V: TRBV28; J: TRBJ2-3; DNA: TGTGCCAGCAGTTCCCAACCCCTAGATACGCAGTATTTT; CDR3: CASSSQPLDTQYF
D: .; size: many; V: TRBV12-3/TRBV12-4; J: TRBJ2-6; DNA: TGTGCCAGCAGTTTGCCGGGCTCTGGGGCCAACGTCCTGACTTTC; CDR3: CASSLPGSGANVLTF
D: .; size: .; V: TRBV7-2; J: TRBJ1-2; DNA: TGTGCCAGCAGCTTAGAGGGCAGCCTCTATGGCTACACCTTC; CDR3: CASSLEGSLYGYTF
D: TRBD2; size: many; V: TRBV20-1; J: TRBJ2-5; DNA: TGCAGTGTACCCGGGGGGGCGGGAGAGACCCAGTACTTC; CDR3: CSVPGGAGETQYF
D: TRBD1; size: many; V: TRBV20-1; J: TRBJ1-1; DNA: TGCAGTGCTAGACGGGACAGGAAGACGAACACTGAAGCTTTCTTT; CDR3: CSARRDRKTNTEAFF
D: .; size: many; V: TRBV27; J: TRBJ2-5; DNA: TGTGCCAGCAGGCGGGGACGGCCAAAAGAGACCCAGTACTTC; CDR3: CASRRGRPKETQYF
D: .; size: many; V: TRBV20-1; J: TRBJ2-7; DNA: TGCAGTGCTAAGCTAGGACGGTTTTCCTACGAGCAGTACTTC; CDR3: CSAKLGRFSYEQYF
D: .; size: many; V: TRBV20-1; J: TRBJ2-2; DNA: TGCAGTGCCACGGATAGCGTAAACATCGGGGAGCTGTTTTTT; CDR3: CSATDSVNIGELFF
D: .; size: many; V: TRBV7-9; J: TRBJ1-6; DNA: TGTGCCAGCACCGGCCGGGGCCTTGAAAAGCTCCACTTT; CDR3: CASTGRGLEKLHF
D: .; size: many; V: TRBV29-1; J: TRBJ1-2; DNA: TGCAGCGTCGAGGGGCGGGAATATGGCTACACCTTC; CDR3: CSVEGREYGYTF
D: .; size: many; V: TRBV7-9; J: TRBJ1-1; DNA: TGTGCCAGCAGCTTAACAGGCCCAAACACTGAAGCTTTCTTT; CDR3: CASSLTGPNTEAFF
D: .; size: many; V: TRBV5-4; J: TRBJ2-7; DNA: TGTGCCAGCAGCCCCCCGGGCGGGTCCCCTTACGAGCAGTACTTC; CDR3: CASSPPGGSPYEQYF
D: .; size: many; V: TRBV10-3; J: TRBJ2-5; DNA: TGTGCCATCAGTGATGTGGCACTCCAAGAGACCCAGTACTTC; CDR3: CAISDVALQETQYF
D: .; size: .; V: TRBV12-3/TRBV12-4; J: TRBJ2-2; DNA: TGTGCCAGCAGCAGGGACTCTTACACCGGGGACCTGTTTTTT; CDR3: CASSRDSYTGDLFF
D: TRBD2; size: many; V: TRBV28; J: TRBJ2-7; DNA: TGTGCCAGCAGTTCCCCCCGGACTAGCGGAGTTTACGAGCAGTACTTC; CDR3: CASSSPRTSGVYEQYF
D: .; size: many; V: TRBV11-2; J: TRBJ2-2; DNA: TGTGCCAGCAGCTCACCGACTGGCGGAGGGACCGGGGAGCTGTTTTTT; CDR3: CASSSPTGGGTGELFF
D: TRBD1; size: many; V: TRBV4-3; J: TRBJ2-2; DNA: TGCGCCAGCAGCCCGCAGGGGGCCGCGGACACCGGGGAGCTGTTTTTT; CDR3: CASSPQGAADTGELFF
D: .; size: many; V: TRBV7-3; J: TRBJ2-3; DNA: TGTGCCAGCAGCTTAAAGGGGGTCACAGATACGCAGTATTTT; CDR3: CASSLKGVTDTQYF
D: TRBD2; size: many; V: TRBV28; J: TRBJ2-1; DNA: TGTGCCAGCAGTCTCATTCGCCGAGCGGGAGCGCGGTTAGGGCTAACCTCCGGGGATGAGCAGTTCTTC; CDR3: CASSLIRRAGARLGLTSGDEQFF
D: .; size: many; V: TRBV6-1; J: TRBJ1-5; DNA: TGTGCCAGCAGTATCAGGGTAATCAAACCCCAGCATTTT; CDR3: CASSIRVIKPQHF
D: .; size: many; V: TRBV10-3; J: TRBJ1-1; DNA: TGTGCCATCAGTGATTGGGCAGGGCCGGACACTGAAGCTTTCTTT; CDR3: CAISDWAGPDTEAFF
D: .; size: many; V: TRBV20-1; J: TRBJ2-4; DNA: TGCAGTGCTAGAGATAAGGCAGGGAGGAACATTCAGTACTTC; CDR3: CSARDKAGRNIQYF
D: TRBD2; size: many; V: TRBV6-5; J: TRBJ2-1; DNA: TGTGCCAGCAGCCTAGCGGGCCTCTACAATGAGCAGTTCTTC; CDR3: CASSLAGLYNEQFF
D: .; size: many; V: TRBV7-3; J: TRBJ2-1; DNA: TGTGCCAGCAGCTTCGACTGGCGGCAAGAGCAGTTCTTC; CDR3: CASSFDWRQEQFF
D: .; size: many; V: TRBV21-1; J: TRBJ2-1; DNA: TGTGCCAGCAGCGAACTTCAGAATGAGGGATGGGCCTACAATGAGCAGTTCTTC; CDR3: CASSELQNEGWAYNEQFF
D: TRBD1; size: many; V: TRBV24-1; J: TRBJ1-5; DNA: TGTGCCACCAGTGATTTAGAGACAGGGGAGCCTGGGAATCAGCCCCAGCATTTT; CDR3: CATSDLETGEPGNQPQHF
D: .; size: many; V: TRBV6-5; J: TRBJ2-1; DNA: TGTGCCAGCAGCCCCTGGGTCCTATGGGGGAGTGAGCAGTTCTTC; CDR3: CASSPWVLWGSEQFF
D: .; size: .; V: TRBV5-1; J: TRBJ2-7; DNA: TGCGCCAGCAGCTTGTCCCGGGATGCCTCCTACGAGCAGTACTTC; CDR3: CASSLSRDASYEQYF
D: .; size: .; V: TRBV20-1; J: TRBJ2-1; DNA: TGCTGTGCTAGAGACGGTAGGGGGGGACTCTCCTACAATGAGCAGTTCTTC; CDR3: CCARDGRGGLSYNEQFF
D: TRBD2; size: many; V: TRBV27; J: TRBJ2-1; DNA: TGTGCCAGCAGTTCGGGACTAGCGGGGGGGTACAATGAGCAGTTCTTC; CDR3: CASSSGLAGGYNEQFF
D: .; size: many; V: TRBV11-2; J: TRBJ2-4; DNA: TGTGCCAGCAGCTCGGACAGAACGATCCTAAACATTCAGTACTTC; CDR3: CASSSDRTILNIQYF
D: .; size: many; V: TRBV21-1; J: TRBJ2-2; DNA: TGTGCCAGGGGGGGGACCGGGGAGCTGTTTTTT; CDR3: CARGGTGELFF
D: TRBD1; size: many; V: TRBV12-3/TRBV12-4; J: TRBJ2-5; DNA: TGTGCCAGCAGTCCCCGGGACAGGAACCAAGAGACCCAGTACTTC; CDR3: CASSPRDRNQETQYF
D: TRBD2; size: many; V: TRBV7-9; J: TRBJ2-1; DNA: TGTGCCAGCAGCCGTAGCGGGAGCTCCTACAATGAGCAGTTCTTC; CDR3: CASSRSGSSYNEQFF
D: .; size: many; V: TRBV6-2/TRBV6-3; J: TRBJ2-7; DNA: TGTGCCAGCAGTCCCCGGGTCCCCCCGAGGAACGAGCAGTACTTC; CDR3: CASSPRVPPRNEQYF
D: TRBD1; size: many; V: TRBV7-9; J: TRBJ2-5; DNA: TGTGCCAGCAGCGGGACAGGGTACCAAGAGACCCAGTACTTC; CDR3: CASSGTGYQETQYF
D: TRBD1; size: many; V: TRBV20-1; J: TRBJ1-1; DNA: TGCAGTGCTCCCCCGGGACAGGGGCCAGTAAACACTGAAGCTTTCTTT; CDR3: CSAPPGQGPVNTEAFF